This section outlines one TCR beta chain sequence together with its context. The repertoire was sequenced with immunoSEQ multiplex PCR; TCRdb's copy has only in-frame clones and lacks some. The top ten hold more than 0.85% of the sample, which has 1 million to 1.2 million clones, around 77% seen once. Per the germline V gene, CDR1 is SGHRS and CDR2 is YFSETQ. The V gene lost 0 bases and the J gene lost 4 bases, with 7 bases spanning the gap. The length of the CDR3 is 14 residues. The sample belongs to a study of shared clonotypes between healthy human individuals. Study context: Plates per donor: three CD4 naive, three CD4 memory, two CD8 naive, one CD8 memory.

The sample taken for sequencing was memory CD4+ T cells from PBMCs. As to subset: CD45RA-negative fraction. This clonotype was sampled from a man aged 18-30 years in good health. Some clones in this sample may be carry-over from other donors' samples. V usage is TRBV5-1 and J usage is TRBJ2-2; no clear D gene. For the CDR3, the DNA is TGCGCCAGCAGCTTGGGCCCGGGCACCGGGGAGCTGTTTTTT. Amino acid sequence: CASSLGPGTGELFF.